This T cell receptor (beta chain) derives from a study of T cell repertoires in aging, cancer and after chemotherapy. The template was genomic DNA from peripheral blood, not RNA. Whole-study findings and limits: Age-matched healthy donors had significantly more diverse, less clonal blood TCR repertoires than untreated cancer patients. Loss of evenness, beyond lost richness, contributed to age-related TCR diversity decline in cancer patients.

A mixed TRB-A/B primer pool amplified rearranged TRB by multiplex touch-down PCR. MiXCR was run by TCRdb on the multiplex PCR reads, yielding one entry per CDR3 protein. The sample contains several thousand distinct CDR3 sequences, around 28% of which appear only once. Relative to its sample, this clonotype is medium-sized. Its specificity is unknown. Sequencing was performed on blood. The receptor comes from a human donor with a blood cancer.

CDR3 bases: TGCAGCGTTGCCTCAGGGGGCGGCTATGGCTACACCTTC. It specifies CSVASGGGYGYTF. This rearrangement joins TRBV29-1 to TRBJ1-2; 8 bases agree with TRBD1. J was trimmed by 4 bases and V by 4 bases; bases with no gene match: 5. CDR3 length: 13 amino acids. Germline assignment: CDR1 SQVTM and CDR2 ANQGSEA. Drawing the rest from reference TRBV29-1 and TRBJ1-2, the complete variable domain is SAVISQKPSRDICQRGTSLTIQCQVDSQVTMMFWYRQQPGQSLTLIATANQGSEATYESGFVIDKFPISRPNLTFSTLTVSNMSPEDSSIYLCSVASGGGYGYTFGSGTRLTVV.